This passage covers 18 T cell receptor beta chains from one sample sequenced in a study of T cell clones after liver transplantation. Only in-frame clones appear in the TCRdb table, and some are missing; sequencing was by immunoSEQ multiplex PCR. The data show nearly 55,000 clones, around 84% seen once. The sample was CD4+ T cells from blood, taken before liver transplant. Every receptor here comes from a human donor who received a liver transplant.

J is TRBJ1-5 and V is TRBV6-5; D remains ambiguous. This CDR3 spans 15 amino acids. Germline V gene data show CDR1 as MNHEY and CDR2 as SVGAGI. V lost 0 bases and J lost 2, with 8 bases in between. The CDR3 loop reads CASSYSVWGNQPQHF. The CDR3, as DNA: TGTGCCAGCAGTTACTCCGTGTGGGGCAATCAGCCCCAGCATTTT.

The rearrangement uses TRBV2 and TRBJ2-7, with D possibly matching TRBD1 (6 bases). The CDR3 sequence is 13 residues long. Germline V gene data show CDR1 as SNHLY and CDR2 as FYNNEI. Trimming stripped 7 bases from V and 1 base from J, with 11 bases between. CDR3 DNA: TGTGCCAGCAATTTACAGGGATCCTACGAGCAGTACTTC. It is translated as CASNLQGSYEQYF.

The genes are TRBV25-1 and TRBJ2-3; D possibly corresponds to TRBD1 (5 bases). Germline V gives CDR1 MGHDK, CDR2 SYGVNS. With 10 bases removed from V and 3 bases from J, the gap between germline ends came to 14 bases. CDR3 length: 13 amino acids. CDR3 region: CATRQSRTDTQYF. CDR3 nucleotide sequence: TGTGCCACCCGACAGAGTAGGACAGATACGCAGTATTTT.

The chain uses TRBV18 and TRBJ2-2; 9 nucleotides align to TRBD1. V was pared by 2 bases and J by 0 bases, with 1 base of the junction left unmatched. The CDR3 loop spans 16 amino acids. The germline V gene encodes CDR1 KGHSH and CDR2 LQKENI. CDR3 sequence reads: CASSPTGGSNTGELFF. In DNA form, the CDR3 reads TGTGCCAGCTCACCAACAGGGGGCTCGAACACCGGGGAGCTGTTTTTT.

The chain employs TRBV9 and TRBJ2-7; D gene uncertain. Looked up from germline, CDR1 is SGDLS and CDR2 is YYNGEE. The germline V and J ends were trimmed by 0 bases and 7 bases, with 11 bases remaining between them. This CDR3 has 13 amino acids. In nucleotides, the CDR3 is TGTGCCAGCAGCGTAGCCTCCCTAGGGGAGCAGTACTTC. Translated, it gives CASSVASLGEQYF.

This clone was counted a single time. The genes are TRBV29-1 and TRBJ1-4, with D tentatively TRBD1 (6 bases). The CDR3 is made up of 14 amino acids. The germline V gene has CDR1 SQVTM and CDR2 ANQGSEA. The V end was cut by 4 bases, the J end by 7 bases, with 16 bases between. The CDR3 reads CSVGGWGASEKLFF. The CDR3 DNA is TGCAGCGTTGGGGGATGGGGGGCAAGTGAAAAACTGTTTTTT. Combining the CDR3 with reference TRBV29-1 and TRBJ1-4 gives the whole variable domain SAVISQKPSRDICQRGTSLTIQCQVDSQVTMMFWYRQQPGQSLTLIATANQGSEATYESGFVIDKFPISRPNLTFSTLTVSNMSPEDSSIYLCSVGGWGASEKLFFGSGTQLSVL.

V gene TRBV9 combines with J gene TRBJ2-5, with 9 bases lining up with TRBD2. The germline CDR1 and CDR2 sequences are SGDLS and YYNGEE. With 2 bases clipped from V and 0 bases from J, the junction kept 5 bases outside the gene matches. The CDR3 consists of 16 residues. This CDR3 is CASSVSGGLYQETQYF. DNA of the CDR3: TGTGCCAGCAGCGTGAGCGGGGGGCTCTACCAAGAGACCCAGTACTTC.

The V call is TRBV28, the J call TRBJ2-1; D remains ambiguous. The germline V and J ends were trimmed by 4 bases and 9 bases, with 19 bases remaining between them. Germline V gene sequence: CDR1 MDHEN, CDR2 SYDVKM. The CDR3 spans 15 residues. The CDR3 spells CASSSPSTPKIEQFF. The CDR3 DNA is TGTGCCAGCAGTTCCCCCTCCACCCCAAAGATTGAGCAGTTCTTC.

This clone was picked up one time. The J gene is TRBJ2-4, the V gene TRBV6-1; 8 bases fit TRBD2. Unmatched junction bases numbered 7, after V lost 3 bases and J lost 0 bases. The CDR3 has 17 amino acids. Per germline, CDR1 MNHNS and CDR2 SASEGT. CDR3 region: CASSDLFGRAAKNIQYF. The CDR3 DNA is TGTGCCAGCAGTGATCTTTTCGGGAGGGCAGCCAAAAACATTCAGTACTTC.

The genes are TRBV27 and TRBJ2-7; D gene ambiguous. V lost 5 bases and J lost 4, with 3 bases in between. Germline values: CDR1 MNHEY, CDR2 SMNVEV (reference sequence). This CDR3 region has 10 residues. Written as DNA, the CDR3 is TGTGCCAGCAGTCGTTACGAGCAGTACTTC. Translation: CASSRYEQYF.

The chain combines TRBV7-3 with TRBJ2-1, with 10 bases identical to TRBD2. With 5 bases clipped from V and 12 bases from J, the junction kept 10 bases outside the gene matches. Germline lookup yields CDR1 SGHTA and CDR2 FQGTGA. The CDR3 is made up of 14 amino acids. CDR3 residues: CASSLLPSSGRQFF. In DNA form, the CDR3 reads TGTGCCAGCAGCCTACTGCCATCTAGCGGGAGGCAGTTCTTC.

This chain connects TRBV7-8 to TRBJ2-3, with D unresolved. Germline lookup yields CDR1 SGHVS and CDR2 FQNEAQ. CDR3 size: 13 residues. V gave up 1 base and J gave up 6 bases, with 8 bases separating them. The CDR3 region has the DNA TGTGCCAGCAGCTTAGGCCGGACGGATACGCAGTATTTT. Translation gives CASSLGRTDTQYF.

This chain joins TRBV5-1 and TRBJ2-7, with D hard to call. The length of the CDR3 is 12 residues. Germline V CDR1 and CDR2: SGHRS, YFSETQ. The V and J ends lost 3 bases and 7 bases respectively, with 11 bases between them. The DNA of the CDR3 is TGCGCCAGCAGCTCCAAAGCCGGAGAGCAGTACTTC. This codes for CASSSKAGEQYF.

The chain uses TRBV5-5 and TRBJ2-4, with 7 bases aligning to TRBD2. Germline V CDR1 and CDR2: SGHKS, YYEKEE (reference sequence). This CDR3 has 15 residues. Trimming at V came to 2 bases and at J to 9 bases, leaving 11 bases not matched to a gene. CDR3 in amino acids: CASSFQGGVISIQYF. Written as DNA, the CDR3 is TGTGCCAGCAGCTTTCAGGGAGGGGTAATCAGCATTCAGTACTTC.

The CDR3 DNA reads as TGTGCCAGCAGCGTGGGGGGGACTCACTCTGGAAACACCATATATTTT. The encoded protein is CASSVGGTHSGNTIYF. The rearrangement joins TRBV9 to TRBJ1-3; D is possibly TRBD1 (5 bases). Trimming stripped 2 bases from V and 0 bases from J, with 12 bases between. Germline loops: CDR1 SGDLS, CDR2 YYNGEE. The CDR3 length is 16 residues.

The chain links TRBV7-3 to TRBJ2-2, with 10 bases aligning to TRBD2. Germline values: CDR1 SGHTA, CDR2 FQGTGA. This CDR3 has 17 amino acids. V lost 6 bases and J lost 3; bases outside the gene matches: 10. For the CDR3, the DNA is TGTGCCAGCAGGATAGCGGGGGGATATTTGTACACCGGGGAGCTGTTTTTT. This codes for CASRIAGGYLYTGELFF.

The chain couples TRBV9 to TRBJ2-1, with 11 bases lining up with TRBD2. This CDR3 comprises 15 residues. Germline assignment: CDR1 SGDLS and CDR2 YYNGEE. The trim removed 4 bases at V and 6 bases at J, leaving 6 bases unmatched. The CDR3 loop is CASSPGLAVLNEQFF. CDR3 in DNA: TGTGCCAGCAGCCCGGGACTAGCGGTTCTCAATGAGCAGTTCTTC. Variable domain in full (rest from reference TRBV9 and TRBJ2-1): DSGVTQTPKHLITATGQRVTLRCSPRSGDLSVYWYQQSLDQGLQFLIQYYNGEERAKGNILERFSAQQFPDLHSELNLSSLELGDSALYFCASSPGLAVLNEQFFGPGTRLTVL.

The J gene is TRBJ1-2, the V gene TRBV5-4; TRBD1 matches 7 bases. Germline-derived CDR1 and CDR2 are SGHNT and YYREEE (reference sequence). This CDR3 spans 14 amino acids. V trimming: 5 bases; J trimming: 4 bases; junction bases outside the gene matches: 8. The CDR3 spells CASRTGTETYGYTF. CDR3 coding DNA: TGTGCCAGCAGGACCGGGACAGAGACCTATGGCTACACCTTC.